This entry features one TCR beta chain sequence. The antigen it recognizes is unknown. No much larger clone is present one base from it, and per-base qualities are unavailable. The record originates from a study of patients and donors after allogeneic stem cell transplantation (dated by TCRdb to 2019 to 2021). Libraries came from RT-PCR. Data came from a NextSeq 550. TCRdb applied fastp at Q25 and MiXCR to the public reads, then kept only in-frame beta chains. Rows with a matching CDR3 protein are joined into one entry that keeps the most common DNA and genes. The sample table records 390,000 or so distinct CDR3 sequences; 16% of these occur just once. Less than 9.5% of the sample belongs to the ten largest clones. This clonotype was obtained from a human donor who was either an allogeneic HSCT recipient or a stem cell or donor lymphocyte infusion donor (not recorded which). It is not recorded whose cells these are; they may come from a transplant donor. The sequenced material came from blood, either unsorted or a sorted T cell fraction (not recorded which).

The nucleotide sequence is TGTGCCAGCGCACGCAGGTCGGGGGCAGGGGAGACCCAGTACTTC. This codes for CASARRSGAGETQYF. The rearrangement joined TRBV12-3 or TRBV12-4 to TRBJ2-5; the D element could tentatively be TRBD1 or TRBD2, as 6 bases agree for each. The junction shows trimming of 8 bases on V and 5 bases on J, plus 21 bases between the germline ends. The CDR3, from cysteine to phenylalanine, totals 15 residues. The only DNA kept is the CDR3, 45 bases in frame from the first base.